What follows is one TCR beta chain and its context. Its antigen is still unknown. No base quality information exists; no much larger clone differs at one position. This sample was taken from a study of OX40 agonist ivuxolimab in advanced cancers. At the level of the whole study: Ivuxolimab was an agonistic, fully human IgG2 monoclonal antibody directed against OX40 (CD134), a costimulatory receptor. Intravenous ivuxolimab was administered to patients every 2 weeks at six dose levels: 0.01, 0.1, 0.3, 1.5, 3 and 10 mg/kg. Among the approximately 50 dose-escalation patients, 19 had hepatocellular carcinoma, roughly 15 melanoma, 9 renal cell carcinoma and 9 head and neck cancer. In the dose-escalation cohort, 75% to 85% of patients were male, and the mean age was roughly 56 years with a range of about 20 to 90. Prior anti-PD-1, anti-PD-L1 or anti-CTLA-4 therapy was permitted, and checkpoint inhibitors had been received by more than 35% of dose-escalation patients. Partial responses occurred in three dose-escalation patients, of whom one had hepatocellular carcinoma and two had cutaneous melanoma. Peripheral TCRbeta sequencing was intended to test whether TCR sequence diversity was altered and clonal T-cell expansion was caused by ivuxolimab. The monotherapy dose-escalation portion (N of about 49 patients) of the phase I ivuxolimab trial is reported in the paper. Study-level results and caveats: After ivuxolimab, expanded clones were on average more numerous among CD8+ T cells than among CD4+ T cells. Low levels of normalized T-cell clonal expansion were also seen in some nonresponding patients. At doses of 0.1 to 3.0 mg/kg, clonal expansion of both CD4+ and CD8+ T cells in blood was seen between baseline and week 6. Which antigens the clonally expanded peripheral T cells were specific for was not determined. In the 0.1-3.0 mg/kg groups, partial responders were among the patients with the lowest normalized peripheral clonal expansion, particularly in CD8+ T cells.

The trial excluded patients who had a history of autoimmune disease or were on systemic immunosuppression. In every dose cohort, peripheral blood was drawn for TCR sequencing at baseline, cycle 4 day 1, and cycle 7 day 1. The samples were drawn from a first-in-human, open-label, multicenter phase I dose-escalation trial of ivuxolimab. The trial enrolled adults with locally advanced or metastatic head and neck squamous cell, hepatocellular, melanoma or renal cell carcinoma. Before TCR sequencing, CD4+ T cells and CD8+ T cells from peripheral blood were sorted into separate populations. Genomic DNA was isolated from the sorted cells so that the TCRbeta CDR3 region could be sequenced. The immunoSEQ Assay was used to sequence the TCRbeta CDR3 regions. In its TCRdb copy, this immuneACCESS table keeps in-frame sequences only and misses some clones. Where compared with another copy, unresolved V genes explain less than half of these, and the others have no known cause. Across this sample there are 80,000 to 85,000 clones, with 86% seen only once. Approximately 6.5% of the sample lies in the top ten.

The CDR3 numbers 16 residues from cysteine through phenylalanine. The DNA shown is the 48-base CDR3, in frame from base 1. Sequenced material: CD4+ or CD8+ T cells sorted from blood, taken in a trial of the OX40 agonist ivuxolimab. The sequence was collected from an adult with an advanced solid tumor such as melanoma, head and neck, liver or kidney cancer. This sequence uses TRBV12-2 and TRBJ1-3; the listed D gene, TRBD1, was not tested against the DNA. TRBV12-2 is recorded as a pseudogene. At the DNA level, the sequence is TGTGCAAGTCGCTTAGGCGGACAGTCACCTGGAAACACCATATATTTT. It encodes CASRLGGQSPGNTIYF.